This T cell receptor (beta chain) comes out of a study of T cells expressing NK-cell markers. Study-wide background: Sequencing covered eight donors, seven HCMV-seropositive and one seronegative.

Synthesis of TCR beta cDNA relied on 5'RACE template switching carrying UMIs. Using the 5' RACE reads, TCRdb records one entry per CDR3 protein without DNA. The sample data list over 200,000 distinct CDR3 sequences. Study-level results: In five to seven donors, dominant CD3+CD56+NKG2C+ clonotypes ranked among the top 10 CD8+ clonotypes. In several donors, these clonotypes also led the CD3+CD56-NKG2C+ fraction.

This CDR3 is built from 18 residues. With respect to this clonotype: The antigen remains unidentified.

The material sequenced was blood T cells: a sorted CD56 or NKG2C T cell subset, CD4+ or CD8+ T cells, or bulk PBMC T cells (not recorded which). The chain links TRBV12-3 or TRBV12-4 to TRBJ2-1. This TCR was recovered from a man aged 18-30 years in good health. The CDR3 sequence: CASSFAASPIPSYNEQFF.